This TCR beta chain was sequenced during a study of a mutant IDH1 vaccine in newly diagnosed glioma (dated by TCRdb to about 2021). Regarding the complete study: Eight vaccinations were administered to patients in weeks 1, 3, 5, 7, 11, 15, 19 and 23, corresponding to visits V03 through V10. Vaccination was initiated 4-6 weeks after radiotherapy alone, or concurrently with temozolomide cycles in the chemotherapy-containing groups. Of the roughly 31 treated patients, around 60% were male and 37.5% were female, and the mean age was roughly 40 years. Prior to enrollment, standard therapy consisting of radiotherapy alone, temozolomide alone, or radiochemotherapy with temozolomide had been administered to patients, with the combination being received by most patients. Peripheral blood was collected at six visits: V03 (baseline), V05, V07, V10, V12 and V13. For exploratory analyses, longitudinal TCRB deep sequencing was carried out in some 25 treated patients wherever samples were available.

What the authors observed across the whole study: Immune responses induced by the vaccine were seen in roughly 95% of patients across multiple MHC alleles. Pseudoprogression seemed to be unrelated to changes in the top peripheral T cell clonotypes found by TCRB sequencing. The authors stated that sample limitations prevented analyses of patient blood samples from being reproduced. PBMC samples for TCRB deep sequencing were selected based on availability.

The label giving this sample's time point can be read as: week 23, last vaccination. A 20-mer mutant IDH1 peptide at 300 micrograms in Montanide made up each vaccine dose, which was injected subcutaneously together with topical imiquimod. Donors had newly diagnosed WHO grade 3 or 4 IDH1-mutant astrocytomas with loss of nuclear ATRX. The samples were drawn from NOA16, a multicentre, single-arm, open-label phase I trial in Germany that tested a mutant IDH1 peptide vaccine in humans for the first time. The DNeasy Blood and Tissue Kit was used to extract genomic DNA from EDTA blood for TCRB sequencing. Comment on this clone: The target of this receptor is not known. Within one base of it there is no much larger clone, and no base qualities were kept.

V trim: 5 bases; J trim: 1 base; unmatched bases: 13. The CDR3 runs 19 residues from the cysteine to the phenylalanine. Only CDR3 DNA remains: 57 bases, in frame from the first base. The CDR1 and CDR2 encoded by the germline V gene (reference sequence) are LNHDA and SQIVND. Libraries were made using the immunoSEQ multiplex PCR assay. Rearranged TCR beta chain sequences were amplified using the hsTCRB Kit according to the manufacturer's protocol. Sequencing of TCRB libraries was carried out on an Illumina MiSeq. Regarding the original processing steps: Demultiplexing, trimming and gene mapping were performed with the kit vendor's proprietary platform. Held by TCRdb, this immuneACCESS table contains in-frame sequences only and omits some clones. Under half of the omission traces to an unresolved V gene where checked; the cause of the rest is unknown. V, J and clone size derive from that table, while D and trimming were established from the DNA sequence. The sample table holds about 30,000 clones, of which 80% were seen once. The leading ten clones occupy 8% to 10% of the sample.

The rearrangement combines TRBV19 with TRBJ2-6, with 8 junctional bases fitting TRBD1. This clonotype originated in a woman aged 18-29 years with glioma. Sequencing used PBMCs, obtained from a glioma patient whose treatment included an IDH1 peptide vaccine. Here is the DNA: TGTGCCAGTAGTTTTCCGACAGGGGAGTCAGTTTCTGGGGCCAACGTCCTGACTTTC. It translates to CASSFPTGESVSGANVLTF.